The 3 T cell receptor beta chains in this list originate from one sample, sequenced in a study of T cell changes during pregnancy in multiple sclerosis. The data were produced by immunoSEQ multiplex PCR, yet TCRdb's version contains in-frame clones alone and is incomplete. This sample has tens of thousands of clones, with 85% to 95% found just once. This specimen consisted of peripheral blood, obtained in the third trimester of pregnancy. The receptors were gathered from a female donor with multiple sclerosis, enrolled in a pregnancy study.

The chain has TRBV27 and TRBJ2-2, with 8 bases fitting TRBD1. The CDR3 runs 19 residues. The V and J ends lost 2 bases and 0 bases, in that order; junction bases with no gene match: 11. Germline CDR1 and CDR2: MNHEY and SMNVEV (reference sequence). The CDR3 loop is CASSLDPSWTGTNTGELFF. As DNA, the CDR3 is TGTGCCAGCAGTTTAGATCCCTCCTGGACAGGGACGAACACCGGGGAGCTGTTTTTT.

V gene TRBV4-3 combines with J gene TRBJ2-1; 10 bases are shared with TRBD2. CDR3 length: 17 residues. After removal of 0 bases from V and 5 bases from J, the junction contained 7 bases not matched to a gene. Germline V gene sequence: CDR1 LGHNA, CDR2 YSLEER. DNA of the CDR3: TGCGCCAGCAGCCAAGATTTGGCTAGCGGGAGCCACAATGAGCAGTTCTTC. Protein product: CASSQDLASGSHNEQFF.

In its sample, this clone was seen many times. The chain's CDR3 is CASSEGETGANIQYF. CDR3 bases: TGTGCCAGCAGTGAAGGGGAGACAGGGGCGAACATTCAGTACTTC. The rearrangement uses TRBV6-1 and TRBJ2-4; 8 bases fit TRBD1. The CDR3 consists of 15 residues. The junction had 6 bases not matched to a gene; V was cut back by 1 base and J by 7 bases. From germline, CDR1 is MNHNS and CDR2 SASEGT.